This TCR beta chain was sequenced for a study of early T cells in non-severe SARS-CoV-2 infection. Individual cDNA molecules each received unique molecular identifiers attached to them. TCRdb independently ran MiXCR on the 5' RACE reads; one entry per CDR3 protein. The sample carries fewer than 55,000 distinct CDR3 sequences, 11% recorded once. The CDR3 loop spans 16 amino acids. Trimming cost V 0 bases and J 3 bases; bases outside gene matches: 7. Germline lookup yields CDR1 MNHEY and CDR2 SVGAGI. This sequence joins TRBV6-5 and TRBJ2-5; 7 bases map to TRBD1. Sequenced material: whole blood. The source of this sequence is an adult who was a healthcare worker with PCR-confirmed SARS-CoV-2 infection or an uninfected control (not recorded which). The CDR3, as DNA: TGTGCCAGCAGTTACTCGGGACAGAGACAAAAAGAGACCCAGTACTTC. Protein: CASSYSGQRQKETQYF.